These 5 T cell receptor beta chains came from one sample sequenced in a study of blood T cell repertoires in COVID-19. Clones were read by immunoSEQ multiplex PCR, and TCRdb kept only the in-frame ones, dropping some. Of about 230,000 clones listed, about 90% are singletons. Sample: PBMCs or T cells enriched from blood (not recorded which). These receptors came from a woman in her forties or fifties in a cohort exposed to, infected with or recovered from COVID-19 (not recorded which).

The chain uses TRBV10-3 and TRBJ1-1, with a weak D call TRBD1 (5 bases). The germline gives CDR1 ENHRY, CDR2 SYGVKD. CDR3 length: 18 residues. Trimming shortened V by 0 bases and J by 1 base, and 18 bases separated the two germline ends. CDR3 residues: CAISESTTRGGSNTEAFF. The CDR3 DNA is TGTGCCATCAGTGAGTCGACCACCCGGGGGGGGTCGAACACTGAAGCTTTCTTT.

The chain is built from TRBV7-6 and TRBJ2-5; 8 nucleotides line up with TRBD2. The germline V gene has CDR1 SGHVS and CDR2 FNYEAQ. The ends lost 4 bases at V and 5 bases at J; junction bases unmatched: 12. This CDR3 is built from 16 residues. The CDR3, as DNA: TGTGCCAGCAGCTACAACCGTCTAGCGGGTTCCGAGACCCAGTACTTC. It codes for CASSYNRLAGSETQYF.

The CDR3 DNA reads TGTGCTAGTGGTTTGGTAACCGGGACAGGGCAGGAGACCCAGTACTTC. Residues: CASGLVTGTGQETQYF. V and J are TRBV12-5 and TRBJ2-5; 9 positions match TRBD1. The germline V gene has CDR1 LGHNT and CDR2 FRNRAP. The CDR3 runs to 16 residues. The V and J ends lost 0 bases and 5 bases, in that order; junction bases with no gene match: 7.

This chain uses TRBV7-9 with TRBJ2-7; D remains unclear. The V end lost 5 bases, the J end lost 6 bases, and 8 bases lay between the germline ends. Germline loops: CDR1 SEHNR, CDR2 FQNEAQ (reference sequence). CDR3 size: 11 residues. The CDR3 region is CASSEGVEQYF. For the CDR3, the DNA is TGTGCCAGCAGCGAAGGAGTCGAGCAGTACTTC.

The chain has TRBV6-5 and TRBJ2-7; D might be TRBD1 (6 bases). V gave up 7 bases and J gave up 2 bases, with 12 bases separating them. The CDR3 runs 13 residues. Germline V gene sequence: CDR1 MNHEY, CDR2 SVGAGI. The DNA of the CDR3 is TGTGCCAGCACTAAAGGACAGACCTACGAGCAGTACTTC. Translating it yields CASTKGQTYEQYF.